This TCR beta chain is from a study of cytomegalovirus exposure and HLA in healthy donors. The donors were part of the validation cohort of 100 to 150 subjects. That cohort was separate from the first cohort, which comprised about 670 subjects. Using immunoSEQ multiplex PCR, the repertoire was profiled, and TCRdb retains in-frame clones only, with some absent. Of fewer than 400,000 clones listed, about nine tenths were seen once; the top ten hold 0.7% to 0.85%. The V and J ends lost 4 bases and 2 bases respectively, with 18 bases between them. The CDR3 loop spans 17 amino acids. Germline V gene lookup returns CDR1 MGHRA and CDR2 YSYEKL.

The material sequenced was PBMCs. This clonotype originated in a woman aged 18 to 35 in good health and CMV-seronegative. V and J are TRBV4-1 and TRBJ2-1; D is perhaps TRBD2 (6 bases). The DNA for the CDR3 is TGCGCCAGCAGCCCAGCTGTTTTAGGGAGGCCCTACAATGAGCAGTTCTTC. Protein: CASSPAVLGRPYNEQFF.